These 3 T cell receptor beta chains share one sample of origin, sequenced in a study of blood T cell repertoires in COVID-19. Clones were sequenced by immunoSEQ multiplex PCR, and TCRdb holds only the in-frame ones, with some missing. The table records 110,000 or so clones, 85% of them present only once. Sample: peripheral blood. The receptors were gathered from a human donor in a cohort sampled during active COVID-19.

The rearrangement links TRBV7-6 to TRBJ1-3; perhaps TRBD1 as D (5 bases). V gave up 3 bases and J gave up 4 bases, with 16 bases separating them. The CDR3 is 16 amino acids. CDR1 is SGHVS and CDR2 is FNYEAQ in the germline V gene. The CDR3 sequence: CASSFMGGLIGNTIYF. The CDR3 DNA follows: TGTGCCAGCAGCTTCATGGGGGGGTTAATCGGAAACACCATATATTTT.

The V call is TRBV12-5, the J call TRBJ2-7, with TRBD1 matching 9 bases. The V and J ends lost 7 bases and 0 bases, in that order; junction bases with no gene match: 1. Germline CDR1 reads LGHNT; CDR2 reads FRNRAP. This CDR3 comprises 13 residues. The CDR3 coding sequence is TGTGCTAGTGAACAGGGGGCCTCCTACGAGCAGTACTTC. Its protein is CASEQGASYEQYF. The full variable domain, its missing parts supplied by reference TRBV12-5 and TRBJ2-7, is DARVTQTPRHKVTEMGQEVTMRCQPILGHNTVFWYRQTMMQGLELLAYFRNRAPLDDSGMPKDRFSAEMPDATLATLKIQPSEPRDSAVYFCASEQGASYEQYFGPGTRLTVT.

The chain links TRBV7-6 to TRBJ2-6; no firm D call. The CDR3 contains 15 residues. Per germline, CDR1 SGHVS and CDR2 FNYEAQ. V was clipped by 1 base and J by 0 bases, with 4 bases between them. The CDR3 DNA reads TGTGCCAGCAGCTTAGGTAGCTCTGGGGCCAACGTCCTGACTTTC. This gives the protein CASSLGSSGANVLTF. The variable domain in full, with the rest retrieved from reference TRBV7-6 and TRBJ2-6, is GAGVSQSPRYKVTKRGQDVALRCDPISGHVSLYWYRQALGQGPEFLTYFNYEAQQDKSGLPNDRFSAERPEGSISTLTIQRTEQRDSAMYRCASSLGSSGANVLTFGAGSRLTVL.